These 32 T cell receptor beta chains were all obtained from the same sample, sequenced in a study of cytomegalovirus exposure and HLA in healthy donors. A multiplex PCR was run with 60 Vbeta primers and 13 Jbeta primers. The repertoire was sequenced with immunoSEQ multiplex PCR; TCRdb's copy has only in-frame clones and lacks some. The sample table sets out around 140,000 clones. Sequencing was carried out using PBMCs. These receptors were taken from a woman in her 40s in good health and CMV-seronegative.

The chain has TRBV6-1 and TRBJ2-7, with a tentative D call TRBD2 (5 bases). The CDR3 covers 15 residues. Germline-derived CDR1 and CDR2 are MNHNS and SASEGT. The ends were cut back, 5 bases at V and 6 bases at J, with 20 bases in the middle. CDR3 DNA sequence: TGTGCCAGCAGTCCGACTACGACCGACGGACTCGAGCAGTACGTC. Translating it yields CASSPTTTDGLEQYV.

Turning to this clone: The germline gene is not matched at one end of the junction; a read error may be the cause. The chain employs TRBV4-2 and TRBJ1-4; D is undetermined. CDR3 length: 18 amino acids. Looked up from germline, CDR1 is LGHNA and CDR2 is YNFKEQ. The CDR3 loop is CASSHAIPTITTSEKLFF. The CDR3 DNA reads TGTGCCAGCAGCCACGCCATCCCGACTATTACAACTAGTGAAAAACTGTTTTTT.

The chain recombines TRBV5-1 with TRBJ1-2, with D perhaps TRBD1 (6 bases). In germline, CDR1 is SGHRS, CDR2 YFSETQ. Trimming took 4 bases from V and 8 from J, leaving 21 bases between them. The CDR3 totals 15 residues. This CDR3 reads CASSPGQGRGEGYTF. In DNA, the CDR3 is TGCGCCAGCAGCCCGGGGCAGGGGCGAGGAGAGGGCTACACCTTC.

Points on this clone: Here the CDR3 omits its conserved ending phenylalanine or tryptophan, so a read error is the likely source. The chain has TRBV5-6 and TRBJ2-7; D gene uncertain. Germline V gene sequence: CDR1 SGHDT, CDR2 YYEEEE. The CDR3 has 14 residues. Trimming took off 3 bases at V and 1 base at J, with 11 bases between the two ends. CDR3 in amino acids: CASSSVPGSYEQYI. The CDR3, as DNA: TGTGCCAGCAGCTCCGTGCCAGGTTCCTACGAGCAGTACATC.

The V gene is TRBV7-2, the J gene TRBJ1-1; D unresolved. The ends were cut back, 0 bases at V and 3 bases at J, with 8 bases in the middle. Germline CDR1 reads SGHTA; CDR2 reads FQGNSA. This CDR3 comprises 14 residues. CDR3: CASSLAPGDTEAFF. DNA for the CDR3: TGTGCCAGCAGCTTAGCCCCCGGGGACACTGAAGCTTTCTTT.

The rearrangement joins TRBV18 to TRBJ1-1; tentatively, D is TRBD1 (5 bases). The germline gives CDR1 KGHSH, CDR2 LQKENI. The CDR3 spans 15 residues. V lost 2 bases and J lost 3, with 13 bases in between. The CDR3 reads CASSPGAGMDTEAFF. The CDR3 region has the DNA TGTGCCAGCTCACCAGGGGCAGGAATGGACACTGAAGCTTTCTTT.

Considering frequency, this clone is medium-sized. The rearrangement joins TRBV19 to TRBJ1-1, with D unclear. Deletions cut 7 bases from V and 1 base from J, with 7 bases between. Germline lookup yields CDR1 LNHDA and CDR2 SQIVND (reference sequence). The CDR3 consists of 12 residues. CDR3 sequence: CASNSGNTEAFF. CDR3 coding DNA: TGTGCCAGTAATTCAGGGAACACTGAAGCTTTCTTT.

V is TRBV4-3 and J is TRBJ2-3, with 15 positions matching TRBD2. V trimming: 5 bases; J trimming: 3 bases; junction bases outside the gene matches: 6. This CDR3 has 17 amino acids. Germline loops: CDR1 LGHNA, CDR2 YSLEER. DNA of the CDR3: TGCGCCAGCAGCTCCTGGACTAGCGGGGGGGCGACAGATACGCAGTATTTT. Its protein product is CASSSWTSGGATDTQYF.

This chain links TRBV19 with TRBJ1-1; no clear D gene. CDR1 is LNHDA, CDR2 SQIVND, per germline (reference sequence). CDR3 length equals 13 residues. Trimming took 0 bases from V and 6 from J, leaving 8 bases between them. This CDR3 is CASSIEKLAEAFF. In DNA, the CDR3 is TGTGCCAGTAGTATAGAGAAACTGGCTGAAGCTTTCTTT.

This chain links TRBV5-1 with TRBJ2-5, with D maybe TRBD1 (5 bases). With 0 bases removed from V and 5 bases from J, the gap between germline ends came to 11 bases. The CDR3 has 14 residues. Per germline, CDR1 SGHRS and CDR2 YFSETQ. The CDR3 DNA reads TGCGCCAGCAGCTTGGACAGGATCGGGGAGACCCAGTACTTC. It is translated as CASSLDRIGETQYF.

V is TRBV6-5 and J is TRBJ2-2; no reliable D call. Between the trimmed V and J ends, which lost 4 bases and 1 base, there was a span of 7 bases. Germline V lookup: CDR1 MNHEY, CDR2 SVGAGI. This CDR3 has 14 residues. The CDR3 loop is CASSSRRNTGELFF. The CDR3 DNA reads TGTGCCAGCAGTTCGCGGCGGAACACCGGGGAGCTGTTTTTT.

The chain uses TRBV5-8 and TRBJ1-6, with a tentative D call TRBD1 (5 bases). CDR3 length equals 15 residues. Germline V gives CDR1 SGHTS, CDR2 YDEGEE. Trimming shortened V by 2 bases and J by 6 bases, and 12 bases separated the two germline ends. The CDR3 DNA follows: TGTGCCAGCAGCTTCTCATTGGGGGGTAATTCACCCCTCCACTTT. Translating gives CASSFSLGGNSPLHF.

This rearrangement joins TRBV28 to TRBJ2-7; possible D gene TRBD1, 5 bases. The CDR3 consists of 11 residues. CDR1 is MDHEN, CDR2 SYDVKM, per germline. Trimming removed 5 bases at V and 6 bases at J, with 8 bases between. In DNA, the CDR3 is TGTGCCAGCAGTGACAGCTTCGAGCAGTACGTC. Translation gives CASSDSFEQYV.

The chain has TRBV6-5 and TRBJ1-2; TRBD1 is a possible D gene (6 bases). Germline CDR1 and CDR2: MNHEY and SVGAGI. The CDR3 is made up of 14 amino acids. V dropped 5 bases and J dropped 2 bases, with 12 bases sitting between them. The CDR3 nucleotides read TGTGCCAGCAGTAACCCGACAGGCAACTATGGCTACACCTTC. This codes for CASSNPTGNYGYTF.

V is TRBV28 and J is TRBJ1-2, with D perhaps matching TRBD1 (6 bases). The V and J ends lost 3 bases and 9 bases respectively, with 17 bases between them. Per germline, CDR1 MDHEN and CDR2 SYDVKM. The length of the CDR3 is 14 residues. CDR3 DNA: TGTGCCAGCAGTTTTGATCCTGAGGACAGCAGCTACACCTTC. This codes for CASSFDPEDSSYTF.

This chain uses TRBV14 with TRBJ1-5, with 7 bases matching TRBD1. This CDR3 has 16 amino acids. The V and J ends lost 6 bases and 6 bases, in that order; junction bases with no gene match: 14. Per germline, CDR1 SGHDN and CDR2 FVKESK. CDR3 amino acids: CASSYSGGGAGQPQHF. The CDR3 nucleotides read TGTGCCAGCAGTTACTCTGGAGGGGGCGCGGGTCAGCCCCAGCATTTT.

V usage is TRBV11-2 and J usage is TRBJ1-1; D unclear. The V gene's germline CDR1 is SGHAT and CDR2 FQNNGV. The V gene lost 2 bases and the J gene lost 2 bases, with 12 bases spanning the gap. The CDR3 is 15 amino acids. CDR3 sequence: CASSLPPRENTEAFF. DNA for the CDR3: TGTGCCAGCAGCTTACCTCCTCGCGAAAACACTGAAGCTTTCTTT. Supplemented by reference TRBV11-2 and TRBJ1-1, the full variable domain reads EAGVAQSPRYKIIEKRQSVAFWCNPISGHATLYWYQQILGQGPKLLIQFQNNGVVDDSQLPKDRFSAERLKGVDSTLKIQPAKLEDSAVYLCASSLPPRENTEAFFGQGTRLTVV.

V gene TRBV11-2 combines with J gene TRBJ2-5; weak D call: TRBD1 (6 bases). Looked up from germline, CDR1 is SGHAT and CDR2 is FQNNGV. This CDR3 is 16 amino acids long. The V end was cut by 6 bases, the J end by 4 bases, with 21 bases between. The CDR3 DNA sequence: TGTGCCAGCAGATCGCTCAGGGGCGTGCGCCCAGAGACCCAGTACTTC. Protein: CASRSLRGVRPETQYF.

The chain joins TRBV4-3 to TRBJ2-3, with 7 positions matching TRBD1. J gave up 2 bases and V 4 bases, and 3 bases lay outside the gene matches. The germline CDR1 and CDR2 sequences are LGHNA and YSLEER. The CDR3 spans 14 residues. As DNA, the CDR3 is TGCGCCAGCAGCCCGGGACAGAACACAGATACGCAGTATTTT. This gives the protein CASSPGQNTDTQYF.

V usage is TRBV19 and J usage is TRBJ1-1; perhaps TRBD1 as D (6 bases). This CDR3 is built from 15 residues. Germline V gene lookup returns CDR1 LNHDA and CDR2 SQIVND (reference sequence). The ends were cut back, 6 bases at V and 0 bases at J, with 14 bases in the middle. The CDR3 DNA reads as TGTGCCAGTAGCCGACAAACAGGGTTGAACACTGAAGCTTTCTTT. Its protein is CASSRQTGLNTEAFF.

The chain has TRBV7-3 and TRBJ1-6, with a possible D match to TRBD1 (5 bases). Germline CDR1 SGHTA, CDR2 FQGTGA. The V gene lost 9 bases and the J gene lost 0 bases, with 9 bases spanning the gap. The CDR3 contains 14 residues. CDR3: CASSQGSYNSPLHF. In DNA form, the CDR3 reads TGTGCCAGTTCCCAGGGCTCCTATAATTCACCCCTCCACTTT.

This chain links TRBV11-2 with TRBJ1-1; weak D call: TRBD1 (5 bases). The germline V and J ends were trimmed by 5 bases and 1 base, with 11 bases remaining between them. The CDR3 spans 14 residues. Germline CDR1 reads SGHAT; CDR2 reads FQNNGV. The CDR3 sequence: CASSPRQKNTEAFF. The CDR3 DNA reads TGTGCCAGCAGCCCCAGACAGAAGAACACTGAAGCTTTCTTT.

The rearrangement joins TRBV14 to TRBJ1-2, with D possibly being TRBD1 (5 bases). V was shortened by 6 bases and J by 8 bases, with 10 bases between the two germline ends. Germline V CDR1 and CDR2: SGHDN, FVKESK. The CDR3 totals 11 residues. For the CDR3, the DNA is TGTGCCAGCAGTTCAGGGTGGGGCTACACCTTC. Translation: CASSSGWGYTF.

The chain employs TRBV4-3 and TRBJ1-6; weak D call: TRBD1 (5 bases). The germline V gene has CDR1 LGHNA and CDR2 YSLEER. V was shortened by 0 bases and J by 7 bases, with 13 bases between the two germline ends. The CDR3 spans 16 residues. The CDR3 reads CASSQEKGIRNSPLHF. The CDR3 DNA is TGCGCCAGCAGCCAAGAGAAGGGGATAAGGAATTCACCCCTCCACTTT.

The CDR3 loop is CASSRAGAAEQYV. CDR3 nucleotide sequence: TGTGCCAGCAGTAGGGCAGGGGCGGCCGAGCAGTACGTC. The rearrangement uses TRBV27 and TRBJ2-7, with D maybe TRBD1 (6 bases). The length of the CDR3 is 13 residues. Germline-derived CDR1 and CDR2 are MNHEY and SMNVEV (reference sequence). With 5 bases removed from V and 6 bases from J, the gap between germline ends came to 14 bases.

This chain connects TRBV9 to TRBJ2-1; weak D call: TRBD2 (6 bases). The V gene's germline CDR1 is SGDLS and CDR2 YYNGEE. The length of the CDR3 is 19 residues. Between the trimmed V and J ends, which lost 1 base and 6 bases, there was a span of 26 bases. This chain's CDR3 is CASSVSVPSGGATFNEQFF. The DNA for the CDR3 is TGTGCCAGCAGCGTAAGTGTCCCGTCCGGCGGGGCCACCTTCAATGAGCAGTTCTTC.

The chain recombines TRBV6-4 with TRBJ2-3; D is possibly TRBD2 (5 bases). Germline V CDR1 and CDR2: MRHNA, SNTAGT. The ends were cut back, 6 bases at V and 4 bases at J, with 14 bases in the middle. The CDR3 runs 14 residues. CDR3 residues: CASREGGGADTQYF. For the CDR3, the DNA is TGTGCCAGCAGGGAAGGTGGAGGCGCAGATACGCAGTATTTT.

J is TRBJ2-2 and V is TRBV5-4; D is possibly TRBD2 (5 bases). Germline V gene sequence: CDR1 SGHNT, CDR2 YYREEE (reference sequence). The CDR3 extends over 14 amino acids. The V end was cut by 3 bases, the J end by 8 bases, with 14 bases between. The CDR3 reads CASSSWAGGGELFF. The CDR3 DNA is TGTGCCAGCAGCTCCTGGGCCGGCGGGGGGGAGCTGTTTTTT.

This sequence joins TRBV6-6 and TRBJ2-5; 8 bases map to TRBD2. Trimming took 8 bases from V and 1 from J; bases not matched to a gene: 6. Germline V lookup: CDR1 MNHNY, CDR2 SVGAGI (reference sequence). This CDR3 is built from 14 residues. CDR3 sequence (DNA): TGTGCCAGCGGGGCGGGGGGCACCCAAGAGACCCAGTACTTC. Translated, it gives CASGAGGTQETQYF.

J is TRBJ2-6 and V is TRBV5-4, with a weak D call TRBD2 (5 bases). CDR1 and CDR2 (germline): SGHNT, YYREEE (reference sequence). The length of the CDR3 is 15 residues. Deletions cut 2 bases from V and 0 bases from J, with 6 bases between. As DNA, the CDR3 is TGTGCCAGCAGCTTAGGGAGCTCTGGGGCCAACGTCCTGACTTTC. Amino acids: CASSLGSSGANVLTF.

The rearrangement links TRBV18 to TRBJ2-5, with 8 bases lining up with TRBD1. V gave up 4 bases and J gave up 4 bases; unmatched junction bases: 11. Germline V gene sequence: CDR1 KGHSH, CDR2 LQKENI. This CDR3 spans 16 amino acids. In DNA, the CDR3 is TGTGCCAGCTCACGCATCTCGCAGGGGGCGTCAGAGACCCAGTACTTC. Amino acids: CASSRISQGASETQYF. The variable domain in full, completed from reference TRBV18 and TRBJ2-5, reads NAGVMQNPRHLVRRRGQEARLRCSPMKGHSHVYWYRQLPEEGLKFMVYLQKENIIDESGMPKERFSAEFPKEGPSILRIQQVVRGDSAAYFCASSRISQGASETQYFGPGTRLLVL.

The DNA of the CDR3 is TGTGCCAGCGTGCCGCTGCTAGCGGGGGGGGAGGAGCAGTTCTTC. It codes for CASVPLLAGGEEQFF. The chain joins TRBV2 to TRBJ2-1; 12 bases line up with TRBD2. The V gene's germline CDR1 is SNHLY and CDR2 FYNNEI. V lost 8 bases to trimming and J lost 10 bases; unmatched junction nucleotides: 12. This CDR3 region has 15 residues.